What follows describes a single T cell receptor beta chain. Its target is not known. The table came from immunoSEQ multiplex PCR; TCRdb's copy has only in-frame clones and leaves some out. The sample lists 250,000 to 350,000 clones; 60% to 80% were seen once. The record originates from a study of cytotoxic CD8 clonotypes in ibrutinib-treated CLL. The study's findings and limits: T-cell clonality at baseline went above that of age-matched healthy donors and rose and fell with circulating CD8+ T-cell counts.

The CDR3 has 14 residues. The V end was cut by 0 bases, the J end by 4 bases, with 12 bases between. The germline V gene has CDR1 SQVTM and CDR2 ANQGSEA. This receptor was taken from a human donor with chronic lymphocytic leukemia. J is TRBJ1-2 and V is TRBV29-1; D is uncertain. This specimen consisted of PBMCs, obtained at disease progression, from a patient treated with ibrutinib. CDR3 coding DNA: TGCAGCGTTGAAGAGGGAGGGCCTTTCTATGGCTACACCTTC. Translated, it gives CSVEEGGPFYGYTF.